These 31 T cell receptor beta chains originate from one sample sequenced in a study of T cells after yellow fever vaccination. TCRdb re-analysed the 5' RACE reads in MiXCR, keeping a single row per CDR3 protein. The data contain 250,000 to 300,000 distinct CDR3 sequences, approximately 8% of them singletons. Sequences were derived from CD4+ T cells sorted from PBMCs, sampled 5 days after the yellow fever booster vaccination. Source of these receptors: a man aged 18-30 years who received the YFV17D yellow fever vaccine.

The sample holds a few counts of this clonotype. The chain links TRBV28 to TRBJ2-1; 7 bases are shared with TRBD1. J gave up 4 bases and V 6 bases, and 12 bases lay outside the gene matches. Germline V gene lookup returns CDR1 MDHEN and CDR2 SYDVKM. The CDR3 sequence is 16 residues long. CDR3 nucleotides: TGTGCCAGCAGACACAAGGACAGGTGGATTTACAATGAGCAGTTCTTC. It codes for CASRHKDRWIYNEQFF.

This clonotype was counted ten times or more. The V gene is TRBV18, the J gene TRBJ2-7; TRBD1 agrees at 9 bases. The germline V gene encodes CDR1 KGHSH and CDR2 LQKENI. The CDR3 has 14 residues. The V and J ends lost 3 bases and 2 bases, in that order; junction bases with no gene match: 2. CDR3 residues: CASSPGTGPYEQYF. Written as DNA, the CDR3 is TGTGCCAGCTCACCGGGGACAGGGCCCTACGAGCAGTACTTC.

This clonotype was recorded many times. This chain connects TRBV11-2 to TRBJ2-2; the D is unclear. Germline lookup yields CDR1 SGHAT and CDR2 FQNNGV. The CDR3 loop spans 13 amino acids. V shed 5 bases and J shed 2 bases, with 6 bases lying between them. The CDR3 DNA reads TGTGCCAGCAGCGAACAAAACACCGGGGAGCTGTTTTTT. This gives the protein CASSEQNTGELFF.

This clonotype was seen at least ten times. This chain connects TRBV29-1 to TRBJ1-2; the D gene is possibly TRBD1 (5 bases). Germline values: CDR1 SQVTM, CDR2 ANQGSEA. V was clipped by 4 bases and J by 4 bases, with 19 bases between them. This CDR3 is built from 15 residues. CDR3 in amino acids: CSVGLKGVTVYGYTF. CDR3 nucleotide sequence: TGCAGCGTTGGCCTCAAAGGTGTGACAGTCTATGGCTACACCTTC.

This clonotype was detected many times. The V gene is TRBV20-1, the J gene TRBJ1-6; D uncertain. CDR3 length: 14 amino acids. The V end lost 2 bases, the J end lost 8 bases, and 13 bases lay between the germline ends. Germline V gene sequence: CDR1 DFQATT, CDR2 SNEGSKA (reference sequence). The CDR3 region is CSARLRAGDSPLHF. For the CDR3, the DNA is TGCAGTGCTAGACTCCGGGCCGGTGATTCACCCCTCCACTTT.

This clonotype was counted ten times or more. In nucleotides, the CDR3 is TGCGCCAGCAGCTCTTCGACGGCGGGGGATGAGCAGTTCTTC. This codes for CASSSSTAGDEQFF. The chain combines TRBV5-1 with TRBJ2-1; 7 nucleotides align to TRBD2. Germline-derived CDR1 and CDR2 are SGHRS and YFSETQ. J gave up 8 bases and V 3 bases, and 8 bases lay outside the gene matches. This CDR3 spans 14 amino acids.

This clonotype has just a few counts. The V gene is TRBV11-2, the J gene TRBJ1-1; maybe TRBD1 (6 bases). The CDR3 is made up of 15 amino acids. V lost 2 bases, J lost 1 base, and 11 bases lay in between. Germline loops: CDR1 SGHAT, CDR2 FQNNGV. The CDR3 is CASSLQAGANTEAFF. Here the CDR3 DNA reads TGTGCCAGCAGCTTACAGGCAGGGGCGAACACTGAAGCTTTCTTT.

In DNA, the CDR3 is TGTGCCAGCAGTGGGGTTACTGAAGCTTTCTTT. The encoded protein is CASSGVTEAFF. The rearrangement uses TRBV12-3 or TRBV12-4 and TRBJ1-1; D uncertain. The CDR3 totals 11 residues. Trimming pared 5 bases from V and 5 bases from J, leaving 6 bases between.

The rearrangement joins TRBV19 to TRBJ2-5; D uncertain. Germline V CDR1 and CDR2: LNHDA, SQIVND (reference sequence). V lost 4 bases, J lost 1 base, and 7 bases lay in between. The CDR3 covers 13 residues. Written as DNA, the CDR3 is TGTGCCAGTAGTAAGTGGACCCAAGAGACCCAGTACTTC. Translation gives CASSKWTQETQYF.

The chain has TRBV18 and TRBJ2-3; D might be TRBD2 (5 bases). Trimming pared 3 bases from V and 4 bases from J, leaving 8 bases between. Germline loops: CDR1 KGHSH, CDR2 LQKENI. The CDR3 is 13 residues long. CDR3 sequence reads: CASSPWTPDTQYF. CDR3 nucleotide sequence: TGTGCCAGCTCACCTTGGACTCCAGATACGCAGTATTTT. Combining the CDR3 with reference TRBV18 and TRBJ2-3 gives the whole variable domain NAGVMQNPRHLVRRRGQEARLRCSPMKGHSHVYWYRQLPEEGLKFMVYLQKENIIDESGMPKERFSAEFPKEGPSILRIQQVVRGDSAAYFCASSPWTPDTQYFGPGTRLTVL.

The chain carries TRBV6-5 and TRBJ1-3; a possible D gene is TRBD1 (5 bases). The CDR3 runs 14 residues. Trimming removed 6 bases from V and 8 bases from J, with 17 bases in between. CDR1 is MNHEY, CDR2 SVGAGI, per germline. The CDR3 DNA is TGTGCCAGCAGATTCAGGGTCTCGGTGGACACCATATATTTT. It specifies CASRFRVSVDTIYF.

This clonotype appeared a few times. The chain has TRBV6-5 and TRBJ1-2; tentatively, D is TRBD1 (5 bases). CDR3 length: 16 residues. Deletions cut 0 bases from V and 7 bases from J, with 18 bases between. The V gene's germline CDR1 is MNHEY and CDR2 SVGAGI. The CDR3 sequence is CASSYSIAGRAGGYTF. The CDR3 DNA reads as TGTGCCAGCAGTTACTCAATAGCGGGGCGTGCTGGTGGCTACACCTTC.

This clonotype was seen a few times. The gene calls are TRBV7-9 and TRBJ2-1; D unclear. The CDR3 covers 15 residues. Per germline, CDR1 SEHNR and CDR2 FQNEAQ (reference sequence). The V gene lost 5 bases and the J gene lost 0 bases, with 11 bases spanning the gap. The CDR3 DNA reads TGTGCCAGCAGCCCTTGGGGTAGCTCCTACAATGAGCAGTTCTTC. Its translation: CASSPWGSSYNEQFF.

The V gene is TRBV18, the J gene TRBJ2-5; 8 nucleotides line up with TRBD1. Germline CDR1 KGHSH, CDR2 LQKENI. The CDR3 is 15 amino acids. V trimming: 3 bases; J trimming: 4 bases; junction bases outside the gene matches: 7. The DNA for the CDR3 is TGTGCCAGCTCACCGCGGACAGGGCAGGGAGAGACCCAGTACTTC. It specifies CASSPRTGQGETQYF.

This clonotype was found once. This may stem from a read error, because a much larger clone lies one nucleotide away. The chain employs TRBV20-1 and TRBJ1-2, with a possible D match to TRBD1 (5 bases). The CDR3 sequence is 12 residues long. The V end lost 6 bases, the J end lost 10 bases, and 18 bases lay between the germline ends. The germline gives CDR1 DFQATT, CDR2 SNEGSKA (reference sequence). For the CDR3, the DNA is TGCAGTGCCCCCCTCTCAGGGACTTTCTACACCTTC. Translated, it gives CSAPLSGTFYTF.

This clonotype occurred a few times. The chain joins TRBV6-5 to TRBJ2-3, with TRBD2 matching 10 bases. Trimming cost V 6 bases and J 6 bases; bases outside gene matches: 6. This CDR3 comprises 14 residues. Germline CDR1 reads MNHEY; CDR2 reads SVGAGI. This chain's CDR3 is CASRGSGGRDTQYF. In DNA form, the CDR3 reads TGTGCCAGCAGGGGTAGCGGGGGGCGGGATACGCAGTATTTT.

The rearrangement uses TRBV5-1 and TRBJ1-1; D is uncertain. Germline CDR1 is SGHRS and CDR2 is YFSETQ. The CDR3 length is 13 residues. V was cut by 0 bases and J by 11 bases, with 14 bases left in between. CDR3 residues: CASSLEPQVPAFF. The CDR3 DNA sequence: TGCGCCAGCAGCTTGGAGCCTCAGGTGCCGGCTTTCTTT.

Only a few counts were recorded for this clonotype. The CDR3 nucleotides read TGTGCCAGCAGCTTAGCTTTTGGGGCCAACGTCCTGACTTTC. Amino acids: CASSLAFGANVLTF. This chain uses TRBV7-2 with TRBJ2-6; D ambiguous. Trimming shortened V by 0 bases and J by 3 bases, and 3 bases separated the two germline ends. Germline CDR1 SGHTA, CDR2 FQGNSA. The CDR3 length is 14 residues.

The J gene is TRBJ2-7, the V gene TRBV30, with D possibly being TRBD2 (7 bases). V lost 3 bases and J 2 bases, leaving 11 bases between the germline ends. Germline V gives CDR1 GTSNPN, CDR2 SVGIG (reference sequence). The CDR3 is 13 residues long. The chain's CDR3 is CAWRRGAAYEQYF. DNA of the CDR3: TGTGCCTGGAGACGGGGGGCCGCCTACGAGCAGTACTTC.

This sequence joins TRBV7-8 and TRBJ1-4; D remains unclear. The CDR3 covers 16 residues. Germline V lookup: CDR1 SGHVS, CDR2 FQNEAQ. Trimming took 0 bases from V and 6 from J, leaving 14 bases between them. The CDR3: CASSLANPQPYEKLFF. The CDR3 DNA reads TGTGCCAGCAGCTTAGCGAATCCACAGCCCTATGAAAAACTGTTTTTT. Full variable domain (outside the CDR3, taken from reference TRBV7-8 and TRBJ1-4): GAGVSQSPRYKVAKRGQDVALRCDPISGHVSLFWYQQALGQGPEFLTYFQNEAQLDKSGLPSDRFFAERPEGSVSTLKIQRTQQEDSAVYLCASSLANPQPYEKLFFGSGTQLSVL.

Judged by abundance, this clonotype is medium-sized. The chain uses TRBV10-1 and TRBJ1-5; D gene unclear. Trimming pared 7 bases from V and 2 bases from J, leaving 18 bases between. The CDR3 extends over 16 amino acids. The germline CDR1 and CDR2 sequences are WNHNN and SYGVQD (reference sequence). The CDR3 reads CASNSRPPEGNQPQHF. The CDR3 region has the DNA TGCGCCAGCAATTCGAGGCCCCCCGAAGGCAATCAGCCCCAGCATTTT.

The chain joins TRBV19 to TRBJ1-5, with 7 bases that match TRBD1. Trimming removed 4 bases from V and 2 bases from J; junction bases left unmatched: 14. CDR1 and CDR2 from the germline V gene are LNHDA and SQIVND (reference sequence). The CDR3 length is 18 residues. CDR3 DNA: TGTGCCAGTAGTACACAAAACCCAACAGGGGTTCGCAATCAGCCCCAGCATTTT. Translated, it gives CASSTQNPTGVRNQPQHF.

The chain employs TRBV14 and TRBJ1-4; D unresolved. In germline, CDR1 is SGHDN, CDR2 FVKESK. This CDR3 is 15 amino acids long. V was trimmed by 4 bases and J by 0 bases, leaving 9 bases between them. The CDR3 spells CASSLRFATNEKLFF. The CDR3 DNA reads TGTGCCAGCAGCCTCCGGTTTGCAACTAATGAAAAACTGTTTTTT.

This clonotype appeared many times. The chain carries TRBV6-2 or TRBV6-3 and TRBJ1-1; D call uncertain. The V gene lost 7 bases and the J gene lost 1 base, with 10 bases spanning the gap. The V gene's germline CDR1 is MNHEY and CDR2 SVGEGT. The CDR3 sequence is 13 residues long. CDR3 nucleotides: TGTGCCAGCACTACCTGGCAGAACACTGAAGCTTTCTTT. Amino acid sequence: CASTTWQNTEAFF.

The chain couples TRBV28 to TRBJ2-7, with 10 nucleotides matching TRBD2. Germline lookup yields CDR1 MDHEN and CDR2 SYDVKM. The CDR3 is 15 amino acids. V lost 7 bases and J lost 6; bases outside the gene matches: 12. CDR3 nucleotide sequence: TGTGCCAGCACAAGCGGGGGGGCCTACACAAGCGAGCAGTACGTC. Translated: CASTSGGAYTSEQYV.

This clonotype was recorded a few times. This chain joins TRBV12-3 or TRBV12-4 and TRBJ2-3; 16 bases are a match to TRBD2. Trimming cost V 4 bases and J 0 bases; bases outside gene matches: 10. The CDR3 length is 20 residues. The CDR3 loop reads CASSSNSGTSGGASTDTQYF. In DNA form, the CDR3 reads TGTGCCAGCAGTTCAAACTCTGGGACTAGCGGGGGGGCTAGCACAGATACGCAGTATTTT.

This clonotype was found a few times. The CDR3 reads CASSTPPDEQYF. CDR3 sequence (DNA): TGTGCCAGCAGTACCCCCCCAGATGAGCAGTACTTC. This chain connects TRBV6-5 to TRBJ2-7; D unresolved. The CDR3 has 12 amino acids. V was pared by 5 bases and J by 7 bases, with 12 bases between. The V gene's germline CDR1 is MNHEY and CDR2 SVGAGI.

V is TRBV2 and J is TRBJ1-5, with 9 bases lining up with TRBD1. There are 14 residues in the CDR3. With V trimmed by 10 bases and J by 5 bases, 9 bases remained unmatched. Germline values: CDR1 SNHLY, CDR2 FYNNEI. The CDR3 loop is CATGWDRAYQPQHF. The CDR3 coding sequence is TGTGCCACCGGGTGGGACAGGGCTTATCAGCCCCAGCATTTT.

This clonotype was picked up many times. V and J are TRBV20-1 and TRBJ2-3; 8 bases align to TRBD2. V dropped 6 bases and J dropped 3; count of bases not matched to a gene: 11. The CDR3 is made up of 15 amino acids. Germline V gene lookup returns CDR1 DFQATT and CDR2 SNEGSKA (reference sequence). The CDR3 sequence: CSAPNRGGRTDTQYF. For the CDR3, the DNA is TGCAGTGCCCCAAATCGGGGGGGCCGGACAGATACGCAGTATTTT.

The chain joins TRBV11-2 to TRBJ2-5; D not certain. The CDR3 totals 13 residues. Trimming stripped 0 bases from V and 10 bases from J, with 12 bases between. Germline CDR1 is SGHAT and CDR2 is FQNNGV. The CDR3 nucleotides read TGTGCCAGCAGCTTAGATCTAGGGCTCGACCAGTACTTC. It specifies CASSLDLGLDQYF.

This clonotype was seen a few times. The rearrangement links TRBV10-3 to TRBJ2-3; 8 bases align to TRBD2. Unmatched junction bases numbered 9, after V lost 7 bases and J lost 6 bases. CDR1 and CDR2 (germline): ENHRY, SYGVKD. The CDR3 loop spans 14 amino acids. This chain's CDR3 is CAITDGAGADTQYF. CDR3 coding DNA: TGTGCCATCACCGATGGAGCGGGGGCCGATACGCAGTATTTT.